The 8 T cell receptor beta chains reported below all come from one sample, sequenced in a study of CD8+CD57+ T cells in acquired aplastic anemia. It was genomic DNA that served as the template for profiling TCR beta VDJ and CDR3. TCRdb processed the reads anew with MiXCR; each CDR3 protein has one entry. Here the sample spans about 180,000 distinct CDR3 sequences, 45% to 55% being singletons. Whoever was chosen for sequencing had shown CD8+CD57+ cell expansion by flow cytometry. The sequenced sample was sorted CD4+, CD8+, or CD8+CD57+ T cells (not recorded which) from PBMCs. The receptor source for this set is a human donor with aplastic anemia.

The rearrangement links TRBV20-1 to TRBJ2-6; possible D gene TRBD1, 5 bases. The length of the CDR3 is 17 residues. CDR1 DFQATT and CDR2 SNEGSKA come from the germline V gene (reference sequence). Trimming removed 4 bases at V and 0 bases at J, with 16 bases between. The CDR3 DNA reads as TGCAGTGCTACCCTAACCAGGGCTGCCTCTGGGGCCAACGTCCTGACTTTC. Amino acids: CSATLTRAASGANVLTF.

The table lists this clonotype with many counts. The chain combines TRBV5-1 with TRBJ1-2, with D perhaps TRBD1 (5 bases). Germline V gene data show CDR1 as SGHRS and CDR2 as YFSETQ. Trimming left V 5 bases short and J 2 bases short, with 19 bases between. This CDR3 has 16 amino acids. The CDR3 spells CASSPTGYRLNYGYTF. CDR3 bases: TGCGCCAGCAGTCCAACAGGTTACCGCTTAAACTATGGCTACACCTTC.

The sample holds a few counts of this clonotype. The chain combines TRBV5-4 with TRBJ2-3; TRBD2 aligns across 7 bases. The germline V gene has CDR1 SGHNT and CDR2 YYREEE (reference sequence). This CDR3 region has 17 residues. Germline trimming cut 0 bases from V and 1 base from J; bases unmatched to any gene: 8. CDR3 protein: CASSLDGGGVRTDTQYF. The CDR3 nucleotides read TGTGCCAGCAGCTTGGACGGCGGGGGTGTCCGCACAGATACGCAGTATTTT.

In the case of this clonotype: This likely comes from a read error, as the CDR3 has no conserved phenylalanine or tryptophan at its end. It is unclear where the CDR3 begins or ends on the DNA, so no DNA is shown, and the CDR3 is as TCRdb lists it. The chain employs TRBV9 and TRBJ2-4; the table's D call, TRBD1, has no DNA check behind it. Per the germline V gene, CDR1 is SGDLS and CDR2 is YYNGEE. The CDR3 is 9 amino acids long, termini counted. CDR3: CASSVVWGG.

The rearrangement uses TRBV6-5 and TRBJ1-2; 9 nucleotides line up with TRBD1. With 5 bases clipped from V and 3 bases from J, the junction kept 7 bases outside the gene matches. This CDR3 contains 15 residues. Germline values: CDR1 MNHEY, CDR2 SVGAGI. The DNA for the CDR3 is TGTGCCAGCAGTAACCTACAGGGGGCATACTATGGCTACACCTTC. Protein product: CASSNLQGAYYGYTF.

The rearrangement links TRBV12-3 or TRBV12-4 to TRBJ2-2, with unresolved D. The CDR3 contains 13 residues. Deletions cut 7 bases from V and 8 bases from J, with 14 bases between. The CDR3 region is CASTLIRAGELFF. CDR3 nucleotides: TGTGCCAGCACCCTTATAAGGGCTGGGGAGCTGTTTTTT.

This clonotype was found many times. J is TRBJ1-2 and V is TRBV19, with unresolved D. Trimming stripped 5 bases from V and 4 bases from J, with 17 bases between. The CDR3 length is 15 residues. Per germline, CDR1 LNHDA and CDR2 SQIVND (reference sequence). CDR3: CASSLIPALVYGYTF. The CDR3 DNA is TGTGCCAGTAGTCTTATCCCGGCATTGGTCTATGGCTACACCTTC.

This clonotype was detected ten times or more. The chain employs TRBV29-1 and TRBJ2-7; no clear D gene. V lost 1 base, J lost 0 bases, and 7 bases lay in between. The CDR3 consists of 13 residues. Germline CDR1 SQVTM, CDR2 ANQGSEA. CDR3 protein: CSVEGGTSYEQYF. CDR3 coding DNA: TGCAGCGTTGAAGGGGGTACCTCCTACGAGCAGTACTTC.